This TCR beta chain was observed in a study of blood T cells in healthy people across ages. CDR3 length: 17 residues. The junction had 20 bases not matched to a gene; V was cut back by 10 bases and J by 6 bases. Germline loops: CDR1 MNHEY, CDR2 SVGEGT. On this clonotype: The antigen is undetermined.

Study-level findings and limits: Roughly linear declines in TCR beta diversity per million T cells occurred with age.

Per sample, a minimum of 6.5 million PBMCs were isolated. Combining a sample-barcoded 5' primer with a J-beta primer mix, a second PCR ran for roughly 7 to 12 cycles. Each cDNA molecule, via a template-switch adaptor with 12 random nucleotides, was tagged. At least 2.5 million CDR3-containing paired-end reads were obtained per sample. TCRdb passed the 5' RACE reads through MiXCR, listing each CDR3 protein once. Of roughly 2 million distinct CDR3 sequences listed, 49% were seen once; the top ten hold around 2.1%. The TCR was taken from a woman between 40 and 50 years old in good health. The J gene is TRBJ2-1, the V gene TRBV6-2 or TRBV6-3; 8 bases are a match to TRBD2. The sample consisted of blood. The CDR3 protein is CAIRSELGGLEGNEQFF. The CDR3, as DNA: TGTGCCATCCGGTCCGAGCTAGGGGGACTAGAGGGCAATGAGCAGTTCTTC.